This T cell receptor (beta chain) was identified during a study of shared clonotypes between healthy human individuals. On the study more broadly: A few men and a couple of women, aged 18 to 49, were donors.

The authors distributed each subset's genomic DNA evenly over several immunoSEQ plates. Under the authors' procedure: Because ImmunoSEQ provided only junction sequences with no quality scores, the filtering differed. Measured with immunoSEQ multiplex PCR; TCRdb has only the in-frame clones, and not every one. V, J and clone size reflect that table, while D and trimming were determined from the DNA. The table shows about half a million clones, with 79% occurring only once. Unsorted samples, those not sorted, used roughly 99 million PBMCs for genomic DNA. Trimming shortened V by 1 base and J by 9 bases, and 14 bases separated the two germline ends. Germline lookup yields CDR1 SGHNT and CDR2 YYREEE (reference sequence). There are 14 residues in the CDR3.

This sequence joins TRBV5-4 and TRBJ2-1; tentative D call: TRBD1 (5 bases). The material sequenced was PBMCs. The receptor was isolated from a woman aged 35 to 49 in good health. Some clones in this sample may be carry-over from other donors' samples. The CDR3 DNA follows: TGTGCCAGCAGCTTGTTTCAGCGACAGAGTGAGCAGTTCTTC. This encodes CASSLFQRQSEQFF.